The 29 T cell receptor beta chains listed next were all sequenced from one sample in a study of vaccination and CD4 T cells after COVID-19. Cultured CD4+ T cell DNA underwent sequencing with the Oncomine TCR Beta short-read assay. TCRdb reprocessed the PCR reads with MiXCR, giving one entry per CDR3 protein. The sample records 15,000 or so distinct CDR3 sequences, 35% to 50% being singletons. Antigen specificity for these receptors is unknown. As for treatment: approximately nine-day PBMC culture with coronavirus spike peptide pools or control peptides (ViraFEST assay). The sequenced material came from CD4+ T cells from blood, cultured in vitro. These TCRs come from a human donor who had recovered from COVID-19.

This chain joins TRBV6-1 and TRBJ1-2; 9 positions match TRBD1. The V gene end was trimmed by 7 bases and the J gene end by 6 bases; junction bases not matched to a gene: 9. This CDR3 has 14 amino acids. The germline V gene encodes CDR1 MNHNS and CDR2 SASEGT. This chain's CDR3 is CASNQRGQGDGYTF. CDR3 in DNA: TGTGCCAGCAACCAAAGGGGACAGGGAGATGGCTACACCTTC.

The table lists this clonotype with a few counts. The CDR3 DNA is TGTGCCAGCAGTACCACCGGGACAGGGGGATCACCCCTCCACTTT. This sequence encodes CASSTTGTGGSPLHF. The rearrangement joins TRBV6-1 to TRBJ1-6; TRBD1 matches 11 bases. The CDR3 extends over 15 amino acids. Germline values: CDR1 MNHNS, CDR2 SASEGT. V trimming: 5 bases; J trimming: 10 bases; junction bases outside the gene matches: 7.

This clonotype was detected a few times. V is TRBV24-1 and J is TRBJ1-2, with 9 bases aligning to TRBD1. V gave up 5 bases and J gave up 7 bases; unmatched junction bases: 7. Germline lookup yields CDR1 KGHDR and CDR2 SFDVKD. The CDR3 is 14 residues long. CDR3 nucleotide sequence: TGTGCCACCAGTGGTCCGGGACAGGGCTCTGGCTACACCTTC. The encoded protein is CATSGPGQGSGYTF.

The chain is built from TRBV6-5 and TRBJ1-1; D unresolved. The CDR3 length is 14 residues. From germline, CDR1 is MNHEY and CDR2 SVGAGI. The ends were cut back, 2 bases at V and 0 bases at J, with 7 bases in the middle. The CDR3 nucleotides are TGTGCCAGCAGTTACGGAGTAATGAACACTGAAGCTTTCTTT. Protein product: CASSYGVMNTEAFF.

The chain is built from TRBV11-2 and TRBJ1-1; 9 bases line up with TRBD1. V shed 5 bases and J 7 bases; nucleotides not matched to a gene: 5. This CDR3 is built from 13 residues. The germline CDR1 and CDR2 sequences are SGHAT and FQNNGV. CDR3 residues: CASSPTGGGEAFF. The CDR3, as DNA: TGTGCCAGCAGCCCCACAGGGGGCGGTGAAGCTTTCTTT.

The chain is built from TRBV12-3 or TRBV12-4 and TRBJ1-1, with D perhaps TRBD1 (5 bases). Trimming removed 7 bases at V and 9 bases at J, with 12 bases between. The CDR3 is 11 amino acids. Written as DNA, the CDR3 is TGTGCCAGCACTTGGGGACCTCAAGCTTTCTTT. Protein sequence: CASTWGPQAFF.

This chain links TRBV5-1 with TRBJ1-1; 8 bases map to TRBD1. CDR1 is SGHRS, CDR2 YFSETQ, per germline. The length of the CDR3 is 14 residues. Unmatched junction bases numbered 5, after V lost 4 bases and J lost 3 bases. CDR3 DNA: TGCGCCAGCAGCATTGGACAGGGATACACTGAAGCTTTCTTT. Translating gives CASSIGQGYTEAFF.

The chain links TRBV2 to TRBJ1-5; D perhaps matches TRBD1 (6 bases). Germline lookup yields CDR1 SNHLY and CDR2 FYNNEI. V lost 6 bases and J lost 7, with 16 bases in between. The length of the CDR3 is 14 residues. Here the CDR3 reads CASSGTQGSQPQHF. The CDR3 DNA is TGTGCCAGCAGCGGTACACAGGGTAGCCAGCCCCAGCATTTT.

The CDR3 DNA sequence: TGTGCCATCAGTGTACCATTAGGGACAGGGGGCCTTTATGGCTACACCTTC. This codes for CAISVPLGTGGLYGYTF. The chain joins TRBV10-3 to TRBJ1-2; TRBD1 matches 12 bases. The trim removed 4 bases at V and 5 bases at J, leaving 11 bases unmatched. CDR3 size: 17 residues. Germline-derived CDR1 and CDR2 are ENHRY and SYGVKD.

The rearrangement joins TRBV7-3 to TRBJ2-1, with 8 positions matching TRBD1. The CDR3 covers 14 residues. The germline gives CDR1 SGHTA, CDR2 FQGTGA. Trimming took 5 bases from V and 6 from J; bases not matched to a gene: 6. This CDR3 is CASSLQGGFNEQFF. For the CDR3, the DNA is TGTGCCAGCAGCCTACAGGGGGGCTTCAATGAGCAGTTCTTC.

V is TRBV6-1 and J is TRBJ2-7, with D unresolved. From germline, CDR1 is MNHNS and CDR2 SASEGT. The CDR3 is 15 amino acids. V lost 1 base and J lost 6, with 16 bases in between. CDR3 amino acids: CASSEDDSFPAEQYF. DNA for the CDR3: TGTGCCAGCAGTGAAGACGACTCATTTCCTGCCGAGCAGTACTTC.

The rearrangement uses TRBV2 and TRBJ1-2; tentative D call: TRBD1 (5 bases). Germline V gene sequence: CDR1 SNHLY, CDR2 FYNNEI. The CDR3 runs to 14 residues. The V gene lost 7 bases and the J gene lost 6 bases, with 18 bases spanning the gap. The CDR3 here is CASTVRGGLHGYTF. In DNA, the CDR3 is TGTGCCAGCACCGTTCGGGGGGGGTTGCATGGCTACACCTTC.

The gene calls are TRBV20-1 and TRBJ1-3, with TRBD1 identical over 8 bases. The junction had 2 bases not matched to a gene; V was cut back by 1 base and J by 0 bases. Germline V gene data show CDR1 as DFQATT and CDR2 as SNEGSKA (reference sequence). The CDR3 is 15 residues long. CDR3 bases: TGCAGTGCTAGAGGGACAGGGTCCTCTGGAAACACCATATATTTT. Translating it yields CSARGTGSSGNTIYF.

This rearrangement joins TRBV4-3 to TRBJ2-3; 15 bases line up with TRBD2. Germline-derived CDR1 and CDR2 are LGHNA and YSLEER. The trim removed 4 bases at V and 5 bases at J, leaving 13 bases unmatched. This CDR3 is 19 amino acids long. CDR3 residues: CASSRGLAGGLRLGDTQYF. As DNA, the CDR3 is TGCGCCAGCAGCCGCGGACTAGCGGGGGGGCTTCGTCTAGGAGATACGCAGTATTTT.

The chain joins TRBV2 to TRBJ2-2; 9 bases line up with TRBD1. This CDR3 has 15 residues. Losses at the gene ends were 7 bases for V and 4 bases for J; bases not matched to a gene: 7. Germline V CDR1 and CDR2: SNHLY, FYNNEI. The CDR3 DNA reads TGTGCCAGCAAGAGAACAGGGGGCCTCACCGGGGAGCTGTTTTTT. It translates to CASKRTGGLTGELFF.

The chain employs TRBV27 and TRBJ2-5; D is possibly TRBD2 (6 bases). The V gene lost 6 bases and the J gene lost 5 bases, with 19 bases spanning the gap. The germline V gene encodes CDR1 MNHEY and CDR2 SMNVEV (reference sequence). The CDR3 contains 15 residues. The CDR3 sequence is CASSARGMGRETQYF. Written as DNA, the CDR3 is TGTGCCAGCAGCGCCCGGGGGATGGGTAGGGAGACCCAGTACTTC.

A few counts support this clonotype. This chain uses TRBV24-1 with TRBJ2-1, with 7 bases aligning to TRBD2. J was trimmed by 7 bases and V by 6 bases; bases with no gene match: 14. This CDR3 comprises 16 residues. From germline, CDR1 is KGHDR and CDR2 SFDVKD. Here the CDR3 DNA reads TGTGCCACCAGTTTAAGTGGAGCCGGGAGGACGAATGAGCAGTTCTTC. The encoded protein is CATSLSGAGRTNEQFF.

This clonotype was counted between two and nine times. The chain carries TRBV19 and TRBJ1-5; D remains ambiguous. V was clipped by 6 bases and J by 4 bases, with 7 bases between them. The V gene's germline CDR1 is LNHDA and CDR2 SQIVND (reference sequence). This CDR3 spans 12 amino acids. The CDR3 is CASRFTNQPQHF. CDR3 bases: TGTGCCAGTAGGTTTACAAATCAGCCCCAGCATTTT.

This chain uses TRBV3-1 with TRBJ1-1; TRBD1 might be the D (5 bases). Trimming removed 1 base from V and 1 base from J, with 10 bases in between. Germline loops: CDR1 LGHDT, CDR2 YNNKEL (reference sequence). The CDR3 covers 15 residues. The CDR3 coding sequence is TGTGCCAGCAGCCAAGCGGGACGGACGAACACTGAAGCTTTCTTT. Translation: CASSQAGRTNTEAFF. Complete variable domain (other parts from reference TRBV3-1 and TRBJ1-1): DTAVSQTPKYLVTQMGNDKSIKCEQNLGHDTMYWYKQDSKKFLKIMFSYNNKELIINETVPNRFSPKSPDKAHLNLHINSLELGDSAVYFCASSQAGRTNTEAFFGQGTRLTVV.

The rearrangement uses TRBV5-8 and TRBJ2-3, with D maybe TRBD1 (6 bases). Trimming pared 4 bases from V and 7 bases from J, leaving 13 bases between. The germline V gene has CDR1 SGHTS and CDR2 YDEGEE. The CDR3 spans 13 residues. The CDR3 region is CASSNRQANTQYF. The CDR3 DNA follows: TGTGCCAGCAGCAACCGACAGGCGAATACGCAGTATTTT.

The genes are TRBV18 and TRBJ1-1, with D possibly TRBD1 on 6 matching bases. The germline V gene encodes CDR1 KGHSH and CDR2 LQKENI. This CDR3 comprises 14 residues. V lost 4 bases to trimming and J lost 1 base, with 10 bases between them. The CDR3 DNA sequence: TGTGCCAGCTCACGACAGGACCAGAACACTGAAGCTTTCTTT. Protein: CASSRQDQNTEAFF.

This clonotype occurred a few times. The chain carries TRBV2 and TRBJ1-1, with D maybe TRBD1 (5 bases). The CDR3 covers 12 residues. The germline V gene encodes CDR1 SNHLY and CDR2 FYNNEI. V lost 6 bases and J lost 3, with 8 bases in between. The CDR3 DNA follows: TGTGCCAGCAGCGCAGGGTACACTGAAGCTTTCTTT. Protein: CASSAGYTEAFF.

There are a few counts of this clonotype. This chain joins TRBV20-1 and TRBJ2-7, with 7 nucleotides matching TRBD1. V was clipped by 5 bases and J by 4 bases; unmatched bases: 2. The CDR3 totals 11 residues. CDR1 is DFQATT and CDR2 is SNEGSKA in the germline V gene (reference sequence). The CDR3 loop reads CSAGDSYEQYF. DNA for the CDR3: TGCAGTGCTGGGGACAGTTACGAGCAGTACTTC.

This chain links TRBV20-1 with TRBJ2-1, with TRBD2 identical over 8 bases. The ends lost 0 bases at V and 1 base at J; junction bases unmatched: 8. This CDR3 region has 17 residues. Germline V gene lookup returns CDR1 DFQATT and CDR2 SNEGSKA (reference sequence). CDR3 coding DNA: TGCAGTGCTAGAGATTCCGGCGGGGGGTCTTCCTACAATGAGCAGTTCTTC. Amino acid sequence: CSARDSGGGSSYNEQFF.

J is TRBJ2-7 and V is TRBV15, with D perhaps TRBD1 or TRBD2 (5 bases each). The CDR3 totals 16 residues. CDR1 LNHNV and CDR2 YYDKDF come from the germline V gene (reference sequence). The V gene lost 2 bases and the J gene lost 3 bases, with 17 bases spanning the gap. The CDR3 is CATSRFGQGEGYEQYF. The CDR3 bases are TGTGCCACCAGCAGATTCGGCCAGGGAGAGGGCTACGAGCAGTACTTC.

This clonotype was seen more than once but under ten times. The chain recombines TRBV24-1 with TRBJ1-2; D gene unclear. CDR1 and CDR2 (germline): KGHDR, SFDVKD. Trimming left V 4 bases short and J 7 bases short, with 12 bases between. The CDR3 extends over 13 amino acids. The CDR3 spells CATSDPRSSGYTF. DNA of the CDR3: TGTGCCACCAGTGACCCTCGATCCTCTGGCTACACCTTC.

This clonotype was detected a few times. The chain is built from TRBV5-1 and TRBJ2-1; the match to TRBD2 covers 8 bases. Trimming at V came to 0 bases and at J to 4 bases, leaving 18 bases not matched to a gene. CDR3 length equals 20 residues. Germline CDR1 and CDR2: SGHRS and YFSETQ. In DNA, the CDR3 is TGCGCCAGCAGCTTGGCCCTTCCCAGGTTATCTAGCGGGCGTTACAATGAGCAGTTCTTC. Translating it yields CASSLALPRLSSGRYNEQFF. The whole variable domain, remainder taken from reference TRBV5-1 and TRBJ2-1, is KAGVTQTPRYLIKTRGQQVTLSCSPISGHRSVSWYQQTPGQGLQFLFEYFSETQRNKGNFPGRFSGRQFSNSRSEMNVSTLELGDSALYLCASSLALPRLSSGRYNEQFFGPGTRLTVL.

This chain links TRBV30 with TRBJ2-7, with D possibly being TRBD2 (5 bases). The germline V gene encodes CDR1 GTSNPN and CDR2 SVGIG (reference sequence). CDR3 length: 14 amino acids. Deletions cut 3 bases from V and 2 bases from J, with 14 bases between. Written as DNA, the CDR3 is TGTGCCTGGAGCGGACGACTGACTACCTACGAGCAGTACTTC. This codes for CAWSGRLTTYEQYF.

V and J are TRBV19 and TRBJ2-3; 12 nucleotides agree with TRBD1. CDR1 is LNHDA and CDR2 is SQIVND in the germline V gene (reference sequence). With 3 bases clipped from V and 4 bases from J, the junction kept 5 bases outside the gene matches. This CDR3 has 16 residues. CDR3 DNA sequence: TGTGCCAGTAGTATTATGGGACAGGGGGCCGCAGATACGCAGTATTTT. This translates into CASSIMGQGAADTQYF.